These 10 T cell receptor beta chains share one sample of origin, sequenced in a study of T cell clonality in common variable immunodeficiency. General observations from the study: Reportedly, TCR beta sequences from common variable immunodeficiency showed fewer deletions and N-nucleotide insertions.

No antigen is known for these receptors. TCRdb's copy holds only in-frame clones and misses some; the assay was immunoSEQ multiplex PCR. The sample has tens of thousands of clones, none seen only once. The specimen was peripheral blood mononuclear cells. The receptor source for this set is a human donor with common variable immunodeficiency.

This clone was seen many times. The read stops 3 residues short of the end of the CDR3; the missing end is completed from the germline J gene. The J gene is TRBJ2-7, the V gene TRBV5-1; TRBD1 matches at 8 bases. The J segment lost 2 bases and the V segment lost 0 bases, leaving 7 bases of the junction unmatched. This CDR3 has 16 residues. CDR1 is SGHRS, CDR2 YFSETQ, per germline. The chain's CDR3 is CASSLGFAGGAYEQYF. The CDR3 DNA, read in part, is TGCGCCAGCAGCTTGGGGTTCGCAGGGGGCGCCTACGAG. Full variable domain (outside the CDR3, taken from reference TRBV5-1 and TRBJ2-7): KAGVTQTPRYLIKTRGQQVTLSCSPISGHRSVSWYQQTPGQGLQFLFEYFSETQRNKGNFPGRFSGRQFSNSRSEMNVSTLELGDSALYLCASSLGFAGGAYEQYFGPGTRLTVT.

This clone appeared a few times. The DNA ends 3 residues before the CDR3 does, and the rest of the CDR3 is filled in from the germline J gene. The J gene is TRBJ1-2, the V gene TRBV19; 7 nucleotides align to TRBD1. Trimming cost V 10 bases and J 4 bases; bases outside gene matches: 15. The CDR3 runs 15 residues. From germline, CDR1 is LNHDA and CDR2 SQIVND (reference sequence). The CDR3 loop is CATSTGSHTGYGYTF. The sequenced part of the CDR3 DNA is TGTGCCACCTCGACAGGGAGCCACACTGGCTATGGC. Together with reference TRBV19 and TRBJ1-2, the CDR3 gives the full variable domain: DGGITQSPKYLFRKEGQNVTLSCEQNLNHDAMYWYRQDPGQGLRLIYYSQIVNDFQKGDIAEGYSVSREKKESFPLTVTSAQKNPTAFYLCATSTGSHTGYGYTFGSGTRLTVV.

A few counts support this clone. The missing CDR3 end, 3 residues past where the read stops, is filled in from the germline J gene. V gene TRBV2 combines with J gene TRBJ2-6; a weak D match, TRBD1 (5 bases). The CDR3 has 14 amino acids. Trimming stripped 8 bases from V and 2 bases from J, with 10 bases between. Germline assignment: CDR1 SNHLY and CDR2 FYNNEI. The CDR3 sequence is CASAREPGANVLTF. CDR3 bases read: TGTGCCAGCGCCAGGGAACCTGGGGCCAACGTC.

This clone showed up many times. From the germline J gene comes the end of the CDR3, since the read stops 3 residues before it. This chain connects TRBV4-2 to TRBJ2-1; D perhaps matches TRBD1 (6 bases). This CDR3 is 15 amino acids long. Germline CDR1 reads LGHNA; CDR2 reads YNFKEQ. V lost 1 base and J lost 8, with 15 bases in between. CDR3 DNA, as far as it was read: TGTGCCAGCAGCCAAGGTGACAGGCCATCCGATGAG. It is translated as CASSQGDRPSDE. The CDR3 as a whole reads CASSQGDRPSDEQFF.

This clone showed up many times. The sequence runs out 3 residues before the end of the CDR3; the remainder is reconstructed from the germline J gene. This sequence joins TRBV13 and TRBJ2-2, with 7 nucleotides matching TRBD1. The CDR3 extends over 17 amino acids. V shed 5 bases and J 0 bases; nucleotides not matched to a gene: 9. Germline V CDR1 and CDR2: PRHDT, FYEKMQ (reference sequence). Incomplete CDR3 DNA: TGTGCCAGCAGCCCAGGGGGTCTAGCCTCGAACACCGGGGAG. Amino acid sequence: CASSPGGLASNTGE. The full CDR3 reads CASSPGGLASNTGELFF.

Ten or more counts support this clone. The read ends 3 residues shy of where the CDR3 ends; the end is completed using the germline J gene. The chain has TRBV30 and TRBJ1-5; perhaps TRBD1 as D (5 bases). In germline, CDR1 is GTSNPN, CDR2 SVGIG (reference sequence). The length of the CDR3 is 15 residues. Trimming cost V 2 bases and J 3 bases, with 14 bases left between them. The DNA read from the CDR3 is TGTGCCTGGAGTTCAGGGATTAGGGCCAATCAGCCC. Protein sequence: CAWSSGIRANQP. The whole CDR3 reads CAWSSGIRANQPQHF. The full variable domain, with the rest looked up from reference TRBV30 and TRBJ1-5, is SQTIHQWPATLVQPVGSPLSLECTVEGTSNPNLYWYRQAAGRGLQLLFYSVGIGQISSEVPQNLSASRPQDRQFILSSKKLLLSDSGFYLCAWSSGIRANQPQHFGDGTRLSIL.

This clone occurred many times. The CDR3 is cut off 3 residues early in the read; its end comes from the germline J gene. The V call is TRBV20-1, the J call TRBJ2-3, with 8 bases matching TRBD2. Germline CDR1 DFQATT, CDR2 SNEGSKA (reference sequence). CDR3 size: 15 residues. The junction had 6 bases not matched to a gene; V was cut back by 0 bases and J by 4 bases. The covered CDR3 bases are TGCAGTGCTAGAGATGTGCGGGGGGCAGCAGATACG. This codes for CSARDVRGAADT. The CDR3 in its entirety is CSARDVRGAADTQYF.

Regarding this clone: Read data end 3 residues before the CDR3 end; the end is taken from the germline J gene. This rearrangement joins TRBV2 to TRBJ1-3; TRBD1 agrees at 7 bases. The J segment lost 9 bases and the V segment lost 6 bases, leaving 5 bases of the junction unmatched. Germline V CDR1 and CDR2: SNHLY, FYNNEI. The CDR3 length is 12 residues. The CDR3: CASRGTAGTIYF. The sequenced CDR3 bases are TGTGCCAGCAGAGGGACAGCGGGCACC. The full variable domain, its missing parts supplied by reference TRBV2 and TRBJ1-3, is EPEVTQTPSHQVTQMGQEVILRCVPISNHLYFYWYRQILGQKVEFLVSFYNNEISEKSEIFDDQFSVERPDGSNFTLKIRSTKLEDSAMYFCASRGTAGTIYFGEGSWLTVV.

In this sample, this clone turned up many times. The read terminates 3 residues before the CDR3 end, so the remaining end is supplied by the germline J gene. The gene calls are TRBV28 and TRBJ2-7; D may be TRBD1 (6 bases). The CDR3 spans 15 residues. Per the germline V gene, CDR1 is MDHEN and CDR2 is SYDVKM. V dropped 4 bases and J dropped 0 bases, with 13 bases sitting between them. The CDR3 here is CASSSLGAVSYEQYF. The CDR3 bases that were read are TGTGCCAGCAGTTCCCTGGGGGCCGTCTCCTACGAG.

This clone showed up many times. The read halts 3 residues ahead of the CDR3 end, with the missing end drawn from the germline J gene. V is TRBV5-6 and J is TRBJ1-3; the match to TRBD1 covers 7 bases. Germline trimming cut 4 bases from V and 5 bases from J; bases unmatched to any gene: 9. This CDR3 is built from 15 residues. Germline V gene lookup returns CDR1 SGHDT and CDR2 YYEEEE. The covered CDR3 bases are TGTGCCAGCAGCAGACCACAGGGGTCTAGAAACACC. The encoded protein is CASSRPQGSRNT. The full CDR3 is CASSRPQGSRNTIYF.